This T cell receptor beta chain was identified in a study of blood T cell repertoires in COVID-19. Data came from immunoSEQ multiplex PCR; TCRdb stores just in-frame clones and leaves some out. The data contain about 100,000 clones, around 90% of them singletons. Sequencing input: peripheral blood. The receptor was isolated from a human donor in a cohort sampled during active COVID-19.

In nucleotides, the CDR3 is TGTGCCAGCAGCCAAGATGGGACAGGCACAGATACGCAGTATTTT. Protein sequence: CASSQDGTGTDTQYF. The chain is built from TRBV4-2 and TRBJ2-3; 7 bases match TRBD1. The CDR3 is 15 residues long. Germline values: CDR1 LGHNA, CDR2 YNFKEQ. The ends lost 0 bases at V and 1 base at J; junction bases unmatched: 1.